These 4 T cell receptor beta chains were sequenced from one sample in a study of shared clonotypes between healthy human individuals. TCRdb's table, derived via immunoSEQ multiplex PCR, lists solely in-frame clones and lacks some. The sample lists around 700,000 clones; approximately 79% were seen once. Source material: memory CD4+ T cells sorted from blood. The subset is: CD45RA-negative fraction. These TCRs come from a woman between 25 and 40 years old in good health.

J is TRBJ2-7 and V is TRBV7-3; 7 bases align to TRBD1. The CDR3 spans 13 residues. The V gene's germline CDR1 is SGHTA and CDR2 FQGTGA. The V gene end was trimmed by 5 bases and the J gene end by 2 bases; junction bases not matched to a gene: 3. In DNA, the CDR3 is TGTGCCAGCAGCCCTACAGGGGCCTACGAGCAGTACTTC. Its translation: CASSPTGAYEQYF. The whole variable domain, filled in from reference TRBV7-3 and TRBJ2-7, reads GAGVSQTPSNKVTEKGKYVELRCDPISGHTALYWYRQSLGQGPEFLIYFQGTGAADDSGLPNDRFFAVRPEGSVSTLKIQRTERGDSAVYLCASSPTGAYEQYFGPGTRLTVT.

The rearrangement links TRBV6-4 to TRBJ1-1; D unclear. The CDR3 has 14 amino acids. The germline CDR1 and CDR2 sequences are MRHNA and SNTAGT. V shed 3 bases and J shed 4 bases, with 12 bases lying between them. The CDR3 coding sequence is TGTGCCAGCAGTGAGGTCTTTGGAGTCACTGAAGCTTTCTTT. Translation gives CASSEVFGVTEAFF.

The gene calls are TRBV11-2 and TRBJ2-1, with 9 nucleotides matching TRBD2. The ends lost 2 bases at V and 5 bases at J; junction bases unmatched: 16. Germline assignment: CDR1 SGHAT and CDR2 FQNNGV. This CDR3 contains 19 residues. The CDR3 nucleotides read TGTGCCAGCAGCTTAAGGAGGGGGGCGCGGGAGGGCGCCGACAATGAGCAGTTCTTC. Its translation is CASSLRRGAREGADNEQFF.

This clone has more than one count but fewer than ten. CDR3 amino acids: CASIPTLAKNIQYF. CDR3 sequence (DNA): TGCGCCAGCATTCCTACACTAGCCAAAAACATTCAGTACTTC. The V gene is TRBV10-2, the J gene TRBJ2-4; no clear D. This CDR3 has 14 residues. Trimming left V 7 bases short and J 0 bases short, with 10 bases between. Germline CDR1 is WSHSY and CDR2 is SAAADI.